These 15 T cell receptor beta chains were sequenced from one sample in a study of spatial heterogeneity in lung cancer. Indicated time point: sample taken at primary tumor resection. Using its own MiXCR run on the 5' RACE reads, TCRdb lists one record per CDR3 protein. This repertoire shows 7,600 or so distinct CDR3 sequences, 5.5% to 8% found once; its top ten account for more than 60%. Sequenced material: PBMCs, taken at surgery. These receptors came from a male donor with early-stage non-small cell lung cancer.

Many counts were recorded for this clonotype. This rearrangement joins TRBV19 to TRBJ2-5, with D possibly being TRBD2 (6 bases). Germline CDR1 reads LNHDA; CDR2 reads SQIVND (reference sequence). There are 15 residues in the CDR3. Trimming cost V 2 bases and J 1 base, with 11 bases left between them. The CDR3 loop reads CASSIRAGFQETQYF. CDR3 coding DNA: TGTGCCAGTAGTATAAGAGCGGGCTTCCAAGAGACCCAGTACTTC.

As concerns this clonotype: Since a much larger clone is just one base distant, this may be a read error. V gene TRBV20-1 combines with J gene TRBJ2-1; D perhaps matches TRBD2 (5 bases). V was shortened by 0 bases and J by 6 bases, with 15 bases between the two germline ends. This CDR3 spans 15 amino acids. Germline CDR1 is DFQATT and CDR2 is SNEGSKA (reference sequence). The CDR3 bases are TGCAGTGCTAGAGATCTGCGGGTGGGCGTCAATGAGCAGTTCTTC. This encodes CSARDLRVGVNEQFF.

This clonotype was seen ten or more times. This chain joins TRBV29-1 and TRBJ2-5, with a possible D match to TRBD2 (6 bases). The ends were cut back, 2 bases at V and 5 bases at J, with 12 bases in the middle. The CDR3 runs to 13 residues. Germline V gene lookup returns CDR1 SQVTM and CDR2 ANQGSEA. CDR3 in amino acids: CSVERGVTETQYF. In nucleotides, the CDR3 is TGCAGCGTTGAACGCGGGGTAACGGAGACCCAGTACTTC.

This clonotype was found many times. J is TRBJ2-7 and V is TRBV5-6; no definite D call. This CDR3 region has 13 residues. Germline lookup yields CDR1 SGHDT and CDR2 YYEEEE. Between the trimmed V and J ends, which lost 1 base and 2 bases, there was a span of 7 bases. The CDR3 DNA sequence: TGTGCCAGCAGCTTGTCCGGACCCTACGAGCAGTACGTC. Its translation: CASSLSGPYEQYV.

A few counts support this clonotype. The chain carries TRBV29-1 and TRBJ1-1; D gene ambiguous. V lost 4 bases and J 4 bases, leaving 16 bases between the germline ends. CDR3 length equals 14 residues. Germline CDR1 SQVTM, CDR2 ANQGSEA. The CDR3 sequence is CSVGFGGVFTEAFF. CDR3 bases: TGCAGCGTTGGGTTTGGCGGCGTTTTCACTGAAGCTTTCTTT.

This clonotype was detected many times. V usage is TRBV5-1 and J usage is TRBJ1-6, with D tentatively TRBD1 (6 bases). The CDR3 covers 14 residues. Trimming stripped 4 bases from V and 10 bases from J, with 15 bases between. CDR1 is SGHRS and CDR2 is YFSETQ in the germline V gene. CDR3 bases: TGCGCCAGCAGCCCGGAGGGGGAACGATCACCCCTCCACTTT. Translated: CASSPEGERSPLHF.

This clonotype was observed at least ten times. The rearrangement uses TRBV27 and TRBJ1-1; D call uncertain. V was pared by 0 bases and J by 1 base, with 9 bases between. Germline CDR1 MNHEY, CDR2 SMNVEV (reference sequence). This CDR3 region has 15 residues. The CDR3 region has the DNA TGTGCCAGCAGTTTATCGGTGCCGAGGAACACTGAAGCTTTCTTT. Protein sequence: CASSLSVPRNTEAFF.

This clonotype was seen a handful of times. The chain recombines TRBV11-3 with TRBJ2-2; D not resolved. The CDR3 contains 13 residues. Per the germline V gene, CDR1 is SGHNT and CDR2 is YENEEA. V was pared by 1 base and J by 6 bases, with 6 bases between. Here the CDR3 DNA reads TGTGCCAGCAGCTTAGGAACACCCGGGGAGCTGTTTTTT. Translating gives CASSLGTPGELFF.

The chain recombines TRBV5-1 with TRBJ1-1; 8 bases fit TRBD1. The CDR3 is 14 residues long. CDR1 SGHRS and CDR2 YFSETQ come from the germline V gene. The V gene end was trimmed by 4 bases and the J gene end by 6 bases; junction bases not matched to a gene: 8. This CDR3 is CASSTGQGGAEAFF. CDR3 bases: TGCGCCAGCAGCACCGGACAGGGAGGCGCTGAAGCTTTCTTT.

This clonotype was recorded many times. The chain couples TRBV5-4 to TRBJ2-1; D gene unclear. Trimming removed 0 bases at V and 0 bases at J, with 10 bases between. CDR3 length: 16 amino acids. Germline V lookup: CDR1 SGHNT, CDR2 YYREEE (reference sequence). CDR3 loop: CASSLGLDSSYNEQFF. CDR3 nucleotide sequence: TGTGCCAGCAGCTTGGGTTTAGATAGCTCCTACAATGAGCAGTTCTTC.

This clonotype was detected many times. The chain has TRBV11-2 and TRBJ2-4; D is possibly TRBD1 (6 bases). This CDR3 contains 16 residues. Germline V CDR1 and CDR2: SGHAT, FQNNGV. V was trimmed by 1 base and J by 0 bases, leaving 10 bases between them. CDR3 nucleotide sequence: TGTGCCAGCAGCTTAGGGACAGCCCTAGCCAAAAACATTCAGTACTTC. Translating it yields CASSLGTALAKNIQYF.

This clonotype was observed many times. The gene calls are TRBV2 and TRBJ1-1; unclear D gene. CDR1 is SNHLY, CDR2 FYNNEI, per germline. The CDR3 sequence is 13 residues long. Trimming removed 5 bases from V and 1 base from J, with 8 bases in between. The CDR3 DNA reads TGTGCCAGCAGTTATGAGGAGAACACTGAAGCTTTCTTT. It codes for CASSYEENTEAFF.

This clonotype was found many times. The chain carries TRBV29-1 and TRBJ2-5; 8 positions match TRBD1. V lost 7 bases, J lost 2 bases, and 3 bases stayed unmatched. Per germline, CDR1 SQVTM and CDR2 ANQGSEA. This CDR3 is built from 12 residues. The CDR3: CSGGDRQETQYF. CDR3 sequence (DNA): TGCAGCGGGGGGGACAGGCAAGAGACCCAGTACTTC.

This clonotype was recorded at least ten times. CDR3 loop: CASSLFDRKRFANTGELFF. CDR3 DNA: TGTGCCAGCAGTTTATTTGACAGGAAGAGGTTCGCGAACACCGGGGAGCTGTTTTTT. The chain combines TRBV28 with TRBJ2-2; possible D gene TRBD1, 6 bases. The CDR3 loop spans 19 amino acids. V was cut by 1 base and J by 0 bases, with 18 bases left in between. CDR1 is MDHEN and CDR2 is SYDVKM in the germline V gene. Variable domain in full (rest from reference TRBV28 and TRBJ2-2): DVKVTQSSRYLVKRTGEKVFLECVQDMDHENMFWYRQDPGLGLRLIYFSYDVKMKEKGDIPEGYSVSREKKERFSLILESASTNQTSMYLCASSLFDRKRFANTGELFFGEGSRLTVL.

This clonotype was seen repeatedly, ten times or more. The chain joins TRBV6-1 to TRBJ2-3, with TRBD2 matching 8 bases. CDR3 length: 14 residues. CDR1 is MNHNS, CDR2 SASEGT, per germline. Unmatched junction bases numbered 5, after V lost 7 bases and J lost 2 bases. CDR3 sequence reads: CASTSSGVTDTQYF. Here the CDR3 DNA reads TGTGCCAGCACGAGTAGCGGGGTCACAGATACGCAGTATTTT.